The clone carrying this TCR beta chain was counted only a few times. This specimen belongs to a study of shared clonotypes between healthy human individuals. The CDR3 is 15 amino acids. V shed 7 bases and J shed 2 bases, with 15 bases lying between them. Looked up from germline, CDR1 is SNHLY and CDR2 is FYNNEI. In the CD4+ fraction, cells were divided into CD45RA+ naive and CD45RA-negative memory subsets. Replicate PCRs run on sorted subsets employed roughly 190 ng DNA, some 33,000 T cell genomes. Original analysis: Junction-only sequences without quality scores came from ImmunoSEQ, so filtering differed. The method was immunoSEQ multiplex PCR; TCRdb's version includes in-frame clones alone and lacks a portion of them. The V and J calls and clone size are taken from that table; D and trimming were inferred from the DNA. The data hold more than 2,000,000 clones, with 80% to 95% observed a single time.

Sequencing used naive CD4+ T cells from PBMCs. The sample's subset: CD45RA+ positively selected. The chain carries TRBV2 and TRBJ1-5; D not resolved. The receptor comes from a man younger than 35 in good health. Some clones in this sample may be carry-over from other donors' samples. The CDR3 DNA reads TGTGCCAGCACCCTATTTCTCGGCGGCAATCAGCCCCAGCATTTT. Translating gives CASTLFLGGNQPQHF.